Listed here is a single T cell receptor (beta chain). These data are taken from a study of PD-L1 blockade in urothelial cancer. Noted time point: peripheral blood 6 weeks after treatment start. TCRdb's table, derived via immunoSEQ multiplex PCR, lists solely in-frame clones and lacks some. The data show 90,000 to 130,000 clones, roughly 90% seen once. V dropped 2 bases and J dropped 5; count of bases not matched to a gene: 8. Germline CDR1 and CDR2: SQVTM and ANQGSEA. The CDR3 is 16 residues long. Sequencing used PBMCs, obtained around atezolizumab (anti-PD-L1) treatment. This rearrangement joins TRBV29-1 to TRBJ2-2, with TRBD2 identical over 10 bases. The TCR sequence derives from a man in his sixties with urothelial cancer. CDR3 protein: CSVETAGGVGTGELFF. CDR3 bases: TGCAGCGTTGAAACAGCGGGAGGGGTGGGGACCGGGGAGCTGTTTTTT.